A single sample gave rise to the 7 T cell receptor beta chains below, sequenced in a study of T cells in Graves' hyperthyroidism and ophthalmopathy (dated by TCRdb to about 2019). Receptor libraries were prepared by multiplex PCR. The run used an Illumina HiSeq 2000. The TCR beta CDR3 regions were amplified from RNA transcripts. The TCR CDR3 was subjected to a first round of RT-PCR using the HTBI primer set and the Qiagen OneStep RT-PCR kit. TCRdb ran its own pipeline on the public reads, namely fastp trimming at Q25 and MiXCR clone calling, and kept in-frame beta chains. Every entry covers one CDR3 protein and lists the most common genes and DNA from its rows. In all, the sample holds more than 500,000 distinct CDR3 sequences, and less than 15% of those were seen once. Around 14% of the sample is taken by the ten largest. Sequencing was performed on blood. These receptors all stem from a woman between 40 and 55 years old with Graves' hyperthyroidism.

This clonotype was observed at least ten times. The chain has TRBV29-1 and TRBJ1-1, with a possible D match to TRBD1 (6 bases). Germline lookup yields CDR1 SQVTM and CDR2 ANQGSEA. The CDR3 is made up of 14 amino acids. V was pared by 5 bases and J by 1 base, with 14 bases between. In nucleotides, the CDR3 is TGCAGCGTTAAAGGCCAACAGGGGAACACTGAAGCTTTCTTT. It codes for CSVKGQQGNTEAFF.

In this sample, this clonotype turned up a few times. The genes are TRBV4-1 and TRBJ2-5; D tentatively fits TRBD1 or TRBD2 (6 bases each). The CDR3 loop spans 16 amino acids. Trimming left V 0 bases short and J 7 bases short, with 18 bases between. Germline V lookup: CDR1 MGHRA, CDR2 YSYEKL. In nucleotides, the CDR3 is TGCGCCAGCAGCCAAGATAGGGGGGACTCCCTGACGACCCAGTACTTC. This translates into CASSQDRGDSLTTQYF.

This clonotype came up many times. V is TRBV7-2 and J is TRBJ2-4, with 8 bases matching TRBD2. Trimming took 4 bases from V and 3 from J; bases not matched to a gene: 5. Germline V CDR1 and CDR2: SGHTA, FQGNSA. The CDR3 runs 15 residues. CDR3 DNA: TGTGCCAGCAGCTCACTAGCGGCCGTCAAAAACATTCAGTACTTC. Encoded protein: CASSSLAAVKNIQYF. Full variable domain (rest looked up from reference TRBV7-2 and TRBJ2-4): GAGVSQSPSNKVTEKGKDVELRCDPISGHTALYWYRQSLGQGLEFLIYFQGNSAPDKSGLPSDRFSAERTGGSVSTLTIQRTQQEDSAVYLCASSSLAAVKNIQYFGAGTRLSVL.

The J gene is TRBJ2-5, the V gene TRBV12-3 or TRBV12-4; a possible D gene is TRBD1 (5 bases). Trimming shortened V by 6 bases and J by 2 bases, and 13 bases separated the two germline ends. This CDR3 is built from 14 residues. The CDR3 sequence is CASSPDQGQETQYF. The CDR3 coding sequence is TGTGCCAGCAGCCCCGACCAGGGTCAAGAGACCCAGTACTTC.

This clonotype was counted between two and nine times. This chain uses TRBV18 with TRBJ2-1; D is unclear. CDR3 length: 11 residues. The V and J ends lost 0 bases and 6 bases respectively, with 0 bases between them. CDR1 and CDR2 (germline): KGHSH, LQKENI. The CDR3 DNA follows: TGTGCCAGCTCACCACCCAATGAGCAGTTCTTC. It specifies CASSPPNEQFF.

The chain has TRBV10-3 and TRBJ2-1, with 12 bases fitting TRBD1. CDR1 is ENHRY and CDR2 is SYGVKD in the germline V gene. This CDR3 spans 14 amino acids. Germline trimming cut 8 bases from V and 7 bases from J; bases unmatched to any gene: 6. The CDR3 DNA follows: TGTGCCATCGCTGGGACAGGGGGCGGGAATGAGCAGTTCTTC. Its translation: CAIAGTGGGNEQFF.

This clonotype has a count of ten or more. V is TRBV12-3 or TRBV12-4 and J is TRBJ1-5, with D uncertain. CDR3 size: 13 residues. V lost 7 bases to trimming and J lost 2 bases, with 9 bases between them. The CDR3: CASNSLGNQPQHF. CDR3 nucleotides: TGTGCCAGCAACAGTCTTGGCAATCAGCCCCAGCATTTT.